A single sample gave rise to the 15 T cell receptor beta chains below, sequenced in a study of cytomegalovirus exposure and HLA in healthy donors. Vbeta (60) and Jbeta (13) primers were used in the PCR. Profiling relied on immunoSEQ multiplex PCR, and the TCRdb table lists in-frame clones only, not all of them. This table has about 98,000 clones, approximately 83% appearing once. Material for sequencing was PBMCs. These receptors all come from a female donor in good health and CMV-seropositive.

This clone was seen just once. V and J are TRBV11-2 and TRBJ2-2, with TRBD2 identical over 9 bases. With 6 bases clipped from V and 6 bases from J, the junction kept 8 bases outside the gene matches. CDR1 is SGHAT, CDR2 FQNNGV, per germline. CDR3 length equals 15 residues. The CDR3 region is CASSPTSGSAGELFF. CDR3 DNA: TGTGCCAGCAGTCCCACTAGCGGGTCGGCCGGGGAGCTGTTTTTT.

The CDR3: CASSLGQGVDEQYF. Here the CDR3 DNA reads TGTGCCAGCAGTTTAGGACAGGGGGTCGACGAGCAGTACTTC. This rearrangement joins TRBV27 to TRBJ2-7, with 10 bases aligning to TRBD1. J was trimmed by 5 bases and V by 2 bases; bases with no gene match: 3. The germline CDR1 and CDR2 sequences are MNHEY and SMNVEV (reference sequence). The CDR3 runs 14 residues.

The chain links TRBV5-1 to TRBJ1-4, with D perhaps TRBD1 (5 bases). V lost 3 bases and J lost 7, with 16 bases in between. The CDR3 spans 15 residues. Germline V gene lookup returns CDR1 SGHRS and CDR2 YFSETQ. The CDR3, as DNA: TGCGCCAGCAGCTCCCTTGGTGGGGCTACTGAAAAACTGTTTTTT. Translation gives CASSSLGGATEKLFF.

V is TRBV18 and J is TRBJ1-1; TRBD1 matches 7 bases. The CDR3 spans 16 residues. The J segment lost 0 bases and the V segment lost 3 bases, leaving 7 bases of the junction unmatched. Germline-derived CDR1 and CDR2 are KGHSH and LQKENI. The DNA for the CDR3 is TGTGCCAGCTCACCGGGCAGACAGGGCCTGAACACTGAAGCTTTCTTT. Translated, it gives CASSPGRQGLNTEAFF.

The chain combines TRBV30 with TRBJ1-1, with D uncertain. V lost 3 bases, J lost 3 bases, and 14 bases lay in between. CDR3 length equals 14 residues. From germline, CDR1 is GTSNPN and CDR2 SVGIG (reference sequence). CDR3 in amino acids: CAWSAGLRDTEAFF. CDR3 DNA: TGTGCCTGGAGCGCCGGTCTTCGGGACACTGAAGCTTTCTTT.

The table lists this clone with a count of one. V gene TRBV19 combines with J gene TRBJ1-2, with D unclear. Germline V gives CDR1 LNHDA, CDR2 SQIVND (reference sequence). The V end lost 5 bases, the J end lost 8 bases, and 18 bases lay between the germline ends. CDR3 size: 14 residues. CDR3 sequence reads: CASSFRTAVEGYTF. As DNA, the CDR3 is TGTGCCAGTAGTTTCCGCACAGCCGTCGAGGGCTACACCTTC.

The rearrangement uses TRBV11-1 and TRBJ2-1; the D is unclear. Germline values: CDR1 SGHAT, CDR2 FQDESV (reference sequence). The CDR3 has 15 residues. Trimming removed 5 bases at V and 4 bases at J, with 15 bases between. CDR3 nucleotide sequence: TGTGCCAGCAGCATAATACAATCCATTTACAATGAGCAGTTCTTC. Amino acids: CASSIIQSIYNEQFF.

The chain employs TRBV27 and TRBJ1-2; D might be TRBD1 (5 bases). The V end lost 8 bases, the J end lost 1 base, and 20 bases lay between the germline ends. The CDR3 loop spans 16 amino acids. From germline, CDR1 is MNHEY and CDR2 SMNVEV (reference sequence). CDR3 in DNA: TGTGCCAGCGCCATCGGCCAGGGCTCTATTAACTATGGCTACACCTTC. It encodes CASAIGQGSINYGYTF.

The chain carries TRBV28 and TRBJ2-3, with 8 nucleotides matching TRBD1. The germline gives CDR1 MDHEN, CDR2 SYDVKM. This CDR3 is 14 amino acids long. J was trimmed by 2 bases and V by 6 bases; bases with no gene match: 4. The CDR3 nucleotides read TGTGCCAGCAGCAGGACAGGGATCACAGATACGCAGTATTTT. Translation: CASSRTGITDTQYF.

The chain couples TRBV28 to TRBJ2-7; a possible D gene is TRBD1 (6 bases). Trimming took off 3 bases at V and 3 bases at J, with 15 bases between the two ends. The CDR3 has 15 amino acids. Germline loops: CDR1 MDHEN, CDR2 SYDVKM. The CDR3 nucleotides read TGTGCCAGCAGTTTTGGGGACACCCTTCACTACGAGCAGTACTTC. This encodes CASSFGDTLHYEQYF.

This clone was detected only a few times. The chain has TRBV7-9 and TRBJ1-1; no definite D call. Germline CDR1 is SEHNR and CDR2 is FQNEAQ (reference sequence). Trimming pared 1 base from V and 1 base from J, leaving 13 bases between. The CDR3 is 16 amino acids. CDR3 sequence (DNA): TGTGCCAGCAGCTTAGGTAGGATTGAGGGGAACACTGAAGCTTTCTTT. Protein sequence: CASSLGRIEGNTEAFF.

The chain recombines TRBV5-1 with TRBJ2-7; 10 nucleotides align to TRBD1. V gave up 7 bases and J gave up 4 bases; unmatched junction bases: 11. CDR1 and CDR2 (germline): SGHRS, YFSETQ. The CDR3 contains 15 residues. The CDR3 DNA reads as TGCGCCAGCGGGTCAGGACAGGGGGGTCAATACGAGCAGTACTTC. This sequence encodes CASGSGQGGQYEQYF.

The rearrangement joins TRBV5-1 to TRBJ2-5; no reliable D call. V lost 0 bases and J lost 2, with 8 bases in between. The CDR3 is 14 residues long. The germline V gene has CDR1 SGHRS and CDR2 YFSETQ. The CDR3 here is CASSLVAEQETQYF. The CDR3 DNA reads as TGCGCCAGCAGCTTGGTAGCTGAACAAGAGACCCAGTACTTC.

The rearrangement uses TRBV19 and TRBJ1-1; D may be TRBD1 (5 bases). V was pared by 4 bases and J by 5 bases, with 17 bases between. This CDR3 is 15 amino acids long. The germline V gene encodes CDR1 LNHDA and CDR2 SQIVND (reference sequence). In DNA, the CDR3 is TGTGCCAGTAGTAAGGTTAGGCAGGGTGGGACTGAAGCTTTCTTT. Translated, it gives CASSKVRQGGTEAFF.

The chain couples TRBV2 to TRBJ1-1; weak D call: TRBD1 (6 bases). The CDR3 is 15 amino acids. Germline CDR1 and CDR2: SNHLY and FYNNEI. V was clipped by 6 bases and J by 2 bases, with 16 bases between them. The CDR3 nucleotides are TGTGCCAGCAGGGGATGGACAGATGAAAACACTGAAGCTTTCTTT. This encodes CASRGWTDENTEAFF.